This T cell receptor beta chain was documented in a study of blood T cell repertoires in COVID-19. Ages ranged from about 18 to 89 years, with residence in some 25 US areas. Germline lookup yields CDR1 MDHEN and CDR2 SYDVKM. Trimming took off 7 bases at V and 6 bases at J, with 16 bases between the two ends. The CDR3 is 15 residues long. The protocol was immunoSEQ multiplex PCR, while the TCRdb copy is restricted to in-frame clones and leaves out a portion. The table shows roughly 250,000 clones, with about 83% occurring only once. The sequenced material came from PBMCs or T cells enriched from blood (not recorded which). The chain has TRBV28 and TRBJ1-6; D unclear. This clonotype was obtained from a woman between 50 and 59 years old who had recovered from COVID-19. DNA of the CDR3: TGTGCCAGCACCCCAAATCCGGGGTCTAATTCACCCCTCCACTTT. Translation gives CASTPNPGSNSPLHF. Looking up the rest from reference TRBV28 and TRBJ1-6 gives the full variable domain: DVKVTQSSRYLVKRTGEKVFLECVQDMDHENMFWYRQDPGLGLRLIYFSYDVKMKEKGDIPEGYSVSREKKERFSLILESASTNQTSMYLCASTPNPGSNSPLHFGNGTRLTVT.